The 4 T cell receptor beta chains below were found in one sample sequenced in a study of T cell repertoires in cytomegalovirus infection. TCRdb processed the reads anew with MiXCR; each CDR3 protein has one entry. The table records 450,000 to 650,000 distinct CDR3 sequences, about 30% of them present only once. Sequencing input: PBMCs. The source of these receptors is a human donor in good health (CMV status not recorded). Some clones in this sample may be carry-over from other donors' samples.

This clonotype was counted many times. The V call is TRBV7-2, the J call TRBJ2-7, with 8 bases matching TRBD2. Germline assignment: CDR1 SGHTA and CDR2 FQGNSA. V trimming: 6 bases; J trimming: 6 bases; junction bases outside the gene matches: 13. The CDR3 is 15 amino acids. The CDR3 nucleotides read TGTGCCAGCAGAGCCGGCGGGAGGCCATCTGGCGAGCAGTACGTC. It yields the protein CASRAGGRPSGEQYV.

The CDR3: CAISDTAKSGGGEKLFF. CDR3 DNA sequence: TGTGCCATCAGTGATACCGCAAAATCAGGGGGAGGAGAAAAACTGTTTTTT. This chain links TRBV10-3 with TRBJ1-4; 7 bases fit TRBD1. The J segment lost 8 bases and the V segment lost 3 bases, leaving 15 bases of the junction unmatched. Germline V lookup: CDR1 ENHRY, CDR2 SYGVKD. The CDR3 totals 17 residues.

The chain uses TRBV2 and TRBJ2-1; 7 bases are a match to TRBD1. With 0 bases clipped from V and 4 bases from J, the junction kept 3 bases outside the gene matches. The germline V gene has CDR1 SNHLY and CDR2 FYNNEI. The CDR3 has 15 amino acids. As DNA, the CDR3 is TGTGCCAGCAGTGAAGCAGGGGGCGATTACAATGAGCAGTTCTTC. It specifies CASSEAGGDYNEQFF.

Many counts were recorded for this clonotype. The chain joins TRBV7-2 to TRBJ1-2; a possible D gene is TRBD1 (5 bases). The CDR3 is 15 amino acids. Germline lookup yields CDR1 SGHTA and CDR2 FQGNSA. V lost 3 bases, J lost 5 bases, and 16 bases lay in between. Here the CDR3 DNA reads TGTGCCAGCAGCTTGATTGGTGGGACGGATTATGGCTACACCTTC. Translation: CASSLIGGTDYGYTF.